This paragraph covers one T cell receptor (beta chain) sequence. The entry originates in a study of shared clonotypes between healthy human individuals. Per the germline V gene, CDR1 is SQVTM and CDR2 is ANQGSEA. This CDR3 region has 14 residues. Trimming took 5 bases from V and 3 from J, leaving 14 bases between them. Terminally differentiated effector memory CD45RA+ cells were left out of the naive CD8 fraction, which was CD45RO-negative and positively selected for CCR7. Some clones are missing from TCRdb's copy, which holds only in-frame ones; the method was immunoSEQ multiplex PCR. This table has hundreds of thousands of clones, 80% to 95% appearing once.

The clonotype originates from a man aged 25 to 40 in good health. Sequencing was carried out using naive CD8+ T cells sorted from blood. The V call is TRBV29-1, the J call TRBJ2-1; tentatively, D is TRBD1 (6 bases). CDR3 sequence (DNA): TGCAGCGTTCAACAGGGTTGGAACTACAATGAGCAGTTCTTC. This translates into CSVQQGWNYNEQFF.